This TCR beta chain stems from a study of spatial heterogeneity in lung cancer (dated by TCRdb to the late 2010s). For the study in its entirety: Beta-chain transcripts were consistently detected in greater numbers than alpha-chain transcripts, which likely reflected higher beta-chain transcript abundance. TCR alpha and beta repertoires were quantitatively compared across multiple tumor regions, matched nontumor lung and blood in non-small cell lung cancer. In tumor regions, TCR transcript counts showed a strong correlation with a T cell transcriptional module score from matched bulk RNA-seq. At surgery, both alpha and beta chains were TCR-sequenced in more than 200 tumor regions, fewer than 85 matched nontumor lung samples and 56 PBMC samples. In the raw uncorrected reads, each unique combination of TCR and UMI appeared more than ten times on average. TCR repertoire features were related to nonsynonymous mutation counts determined by whole-exome sequencing of tumor tissue.

This clonotype is categorized as large (0.1 to 1%). Its antigen is not yet known. Base-call qualities are not available, and no considerably larger clone is one nucleotide away. Since it is a stray read in a library aimed at alpha chains, this beta chain has a size that is not meaningful. Study-wide findings and limitations: Confirming at a functional level the hypothesis that regional TCRs recognize regional mutations was considered to require additional single-cell paired TCR alpha and beta sequencing. A correlation was observed between the number of expanded intratumoral alpha and beta TCRs and the tumor nonsynonymous mutation count. TCR-seq coverage of tumor T cells was estimated at only approximately 7% for alpha chains and 13% for beta chains. Counts of ubiquitous and regional expanded TCRs correlated with counts of ubiquitous and regional nonsynonymous mutations, respectively.

To prepare the library, 5' RACE was applied. The listed sequencing device is NextSeq 500. The TCR library protocol attached a unique molecular identifier to each TCR cDNA molecule to allow correction of PCR and sequencing errors. In the original analysis: Decombinator tools were used for TCR identification, UMI-based error correction and CDR3 extraction. Expanded TCRs were defined as those above a frequency of 2 per 1,000, corresponding to the top 1% of the tumor frequency distribution. Expanded tumor TCRs statistically deemed absent (corrected P<0.05) from at least one tumor region were classed as regional, and all other expanded tumor TCRs were classed as ubiquitous. Renyi diversity was calculated using the R vegan package after each repertoire was subsampled 100 times to 5,000 TCRs. CDR3 similarity networks were constructed using string-kernel similarity of amino acid triplets, with links drawn between CDR3s whose pairwise similarity was above 0.82. TCRdb reprocessing: public reads trimmed at Q25 with fastp, clones called with MiXCR, in-frame beta chains kept. Entries are consolidated by CDR3 protein sequence, retaining the most common genes and DNA. The V and J calls here are based on TCRdb, not the publication. The sample table contains 3,000 or so distinct CDR3 sequences; only one count was recorded for approximately 6.5% of them. Around 9.8% of the sample rests with the top ten.

The sample's time point label, decoded: sample taken at primary tumor resection. Donors were over 60 patients with early-stage, untreated non-small cell lung cancer from the lung TRACERx cohort. For TCR sequencing, whole RNA was extracted from tumor and nontumor lung tissue, or from cryopreserved PBMC samples, and no cell sorting was done. Only patients with enough RNA available from two or more tumor regions were chosen for TCR sequencing. Tumor and adjacent nontumor lung specimens were reviewed by a lung pathologist before selection. V and J lose 3 bases and 6 bases, and a span of 11 bases separates them. Counted from cysteine to phenylalanine, this CDR3 has 14 amino acids. Only the CDR3 region is kept as DNA, spanning 42 bases read in frame from base 1.

The receptor was derived from a male donor with early-stage non-small cell lung cancer. The V gene is TRBV12-3 or TRBV12-4 and the J gene is TRBJ2-2; the D gene is perhaps TRBD1, from 6 matching bases. This material consisted of lung tumor tissue, taken at surgery. The sequenced DNA is TGTGCCAGCAGTTTTCACCCAGGGGCCGGGGAGCTGTTTTTT. Its coded protein is CASSFHPGAGELFF.